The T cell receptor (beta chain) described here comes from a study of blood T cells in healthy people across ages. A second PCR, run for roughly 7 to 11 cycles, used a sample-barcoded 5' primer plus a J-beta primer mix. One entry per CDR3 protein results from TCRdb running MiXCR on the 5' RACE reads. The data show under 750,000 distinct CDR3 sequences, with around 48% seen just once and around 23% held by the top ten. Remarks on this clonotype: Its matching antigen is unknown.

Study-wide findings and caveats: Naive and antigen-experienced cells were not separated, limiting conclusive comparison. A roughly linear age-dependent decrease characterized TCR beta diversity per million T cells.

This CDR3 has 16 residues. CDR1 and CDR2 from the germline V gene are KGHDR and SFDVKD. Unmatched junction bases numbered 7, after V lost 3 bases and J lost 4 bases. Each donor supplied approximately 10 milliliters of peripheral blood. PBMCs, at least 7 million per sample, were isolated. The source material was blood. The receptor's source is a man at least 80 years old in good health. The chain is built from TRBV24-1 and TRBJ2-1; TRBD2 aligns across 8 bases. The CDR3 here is CATSDTPAGAYNEQFF. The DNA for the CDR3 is TGTGCCACCAGTGATACGCCAGCGGGAGCTTACAATGAGCAGTTCTTC.